One sample yielded the 3 T cell receptor beta chains listed below, sequenced in a study of cytomegalovirus exposure and HLA in healthy donors. PCR amplification relied on 60 Vbeta primers (plus 13 Jbeta primers). The data were produced by immunoSEQ multiplex PCR, yet TCRdb's version contains in-frame clones alone and is incomplete. The data show about 150,000 clones, more than 80% seen once. Sequenced input: PBMCs. The receptors derive from a woman in her forties in good health and CMV-seropositive.

This clone has only one observation. This chain uses TRBV19 with TRBJ2-7; 8 bases match TRBD1. The CDR3 covers 14 residues. Trimming took 8 bases from V and 2 from J; bases not matched to a gene: 8. Germline loops: CDR1 LNHDA, CDR2 SQIVND (reference sequence). The CDR3 here is CASSGQGAPYEQYF. CDR3 DNA sequence: TGTGCCAGTTCTGGACAGGGTGCCCCCTACGAGCAGTACTTC.

This rearrangement joins TRBV14 to TRBJ1-3; D is possibly TRBD1 (5 bases). This CDR3 has 17 amino acids. Deletions cut 1 base from V and 1 base from J, with 14 bases between. CDR1 is SGHDN and CDR2 is FVKESK in the germline V gene. CDR3 in DNA: TGTGCCAGCAGCCAAGCCCGGGGGAGGGAATCTGGAAACACCATATATTTT. Its protein product is CASSQARGRESGNTIYF.

The chain couples TRBV6-1 to TRBJ2-1; D remains ambiguous. Germline V gives CDR1 MNHNS, CDR2 SASEGT. Trimming removed 2 bases from V and 9 bases from J, with 14 bases in between. The CDR3 runs to 14 residues. The CDR3 DNA sequence: TGTGCCAGCAGTGAATTGGGCCCTCCGGCTGAGCAGTTCTTC. Translation gives CASSELGPPAEQFF.